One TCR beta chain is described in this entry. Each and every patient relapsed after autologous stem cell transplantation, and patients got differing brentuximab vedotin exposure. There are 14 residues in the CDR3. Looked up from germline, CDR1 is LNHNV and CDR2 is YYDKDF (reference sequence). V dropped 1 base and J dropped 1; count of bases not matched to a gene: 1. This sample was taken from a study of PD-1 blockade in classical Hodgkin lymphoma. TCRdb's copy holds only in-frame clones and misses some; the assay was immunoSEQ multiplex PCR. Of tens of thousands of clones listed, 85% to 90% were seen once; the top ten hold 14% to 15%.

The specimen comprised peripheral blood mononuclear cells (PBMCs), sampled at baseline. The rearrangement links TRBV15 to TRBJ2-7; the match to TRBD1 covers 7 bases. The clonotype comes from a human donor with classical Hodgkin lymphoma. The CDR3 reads CATSRGGQSYEQYF. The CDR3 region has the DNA TGTGCCACCAGCAGAGGGGGACAGTCCTACGAGCAGTACTTC.